This T cell receptor (beta chain) originates from a study of blood T cell repertoires in COVID-19 (dated by TCRdb to the early 2020s). Context from the whole study: Samples covering the acute and convalescent phases of COVID-19 were provided by collaborators in the United States, Italy and Spain. The prospective study material was composed of cDNA or gDNA derived from T cells, B-cell-depleted T cells, or PBMCs. Deeply sampled blood TCRbeta repertoires from subjects exposed to, actively infected with, or recovered from COVID-19 were included in the dataset. A freely available public database, intended as a resource for researchers studying the immune response to SARS-CoV-2, is where the repertoires were released. Samples were obtained from the ongoing ImmuneRACE study (first 160 participants) and from about 1,300 subjects provided by 6 global collaborators. The sample metadata nearly always contained a de-identified subject ID, COVID-19 status, age in years and sex. Where HLA class I and class II types were available, the types were taken from metadata supplied by the sample provider, not from assay-based typing.

Points on this clone: The clone's antigen remains unknown. No base quality information exists; no much larger clone differs at one position.

As encoded in the germline V gene, CDR1 is MNHEY while CDR2 is SVGEGT. The V end loses 0 bases and the J end loses 6 bases, and a stretch of 15 bases separates them. Measured from the cysteine to the phenylalanine, the CDR3 is 16 residues long. Just CDR3 DNA is preserved here, 48 bases in frame from base 1. Findings and caveats that apply to the study as a whole: Clinical and demographic metadata were provided uncurated, with the amount varying by source and participant.

Whole blood was collected in K2EDTA tubes by collaborating institutions according to the institutions' own protocols. Collaborator samples were shipped for TCRbeta analysis as frozen whole blood, isolated PBMCs, or DNA extracted from either sample type. TCRbeta CDR3 regions were amplified from genomic DNA using the immunoSEQ Assay, a bias-controlled multiplex PCR. The authors' analysis ran thus. The number of nucleated cells in each sample was estimated from the amplification of reference gene primers within the assay. To quantify the absolute abundance of each unique TCRbeta CDR3 rearrangement, sequence reads were collapsed and filtered. Productive Simpson clonality was computed per sample as the square root of Simpson's diversity index over productive rearrangements. TCRdb carries this immuneACCESS record with in-frame sequences only. Its versions omit some clonotypes, under half of them owing to an unresolved V gene in the studies checked, with the rest unexplained. V and J calls and clone size are those listed in that table; D and trimming were worked out from the DNA. Recorded for this sample are roughly 190,000 clones; roughly 80% of them occurred a single time. The top ten clones comprise 9.5% to 15% of the sample.

The V and J segments used are TRBV6-2 or TRBV6-3 and TRBJ2-1, with a weak D call of TRBD2 (5 bases match). Input material: peripheral blood. The source is a woman aged 45-59 years with acute or convalescent COVID-19. The DNA is TGTGCCAGCAGTTACTCCGGAGGCACAAAAACCAATGAGCAGTTCTTC. This gives the protein CASSYSGGTKTNEQFF.